This T cell receptor beta chain comes out of a study of blood T cell repertoires in COVID-19. Study-level information: The cDNA or gDNA used as material had been derived from T cells, B-cell-depleted T cells, or PBMCs.

This clone was observed once. The data were produced by immunoSEQ multiplex PCR, yet TCRdb's version contains in-frame clones alone and is incomplete. The sample contains about 94,000 clones, 80% to 85% of which appear only once. This CDR3 spans 14 amino acids. CDR1 MNHEY and CDR2 SVGAGI come from the germline V gene. V dropped 5 bases and J dropped 0 bases, with 7 bases sitting between them. This chain joins TRBV6-5 and TRBJ1-4; tentative D call: TRBD1 (5 bases). The clonotype comes from a man aged 55 to 70 with acute or convalescent COVID-19. The source material was peripheral blood. The CDR3 sequence: CASSRGSTNEKLFF. DNA for the CDR3: TGTGCCAGCAGTCGGGGGTCAACTAATGAAAAACTGTTTTTT.